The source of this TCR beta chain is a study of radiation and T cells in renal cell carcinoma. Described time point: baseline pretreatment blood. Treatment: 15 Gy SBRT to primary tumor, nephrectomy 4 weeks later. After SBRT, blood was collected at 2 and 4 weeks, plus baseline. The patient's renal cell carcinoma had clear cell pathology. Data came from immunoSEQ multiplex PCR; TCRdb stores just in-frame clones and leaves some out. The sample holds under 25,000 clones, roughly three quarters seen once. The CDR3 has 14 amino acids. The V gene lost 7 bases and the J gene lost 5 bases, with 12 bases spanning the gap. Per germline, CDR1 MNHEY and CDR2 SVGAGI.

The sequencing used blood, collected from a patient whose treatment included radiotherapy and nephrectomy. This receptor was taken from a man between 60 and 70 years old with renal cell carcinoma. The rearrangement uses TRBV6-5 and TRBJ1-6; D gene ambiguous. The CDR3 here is CASNRVLNNSPLHF. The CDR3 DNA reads TGTGCCAGCAATCGGGTACTTAATAATTCACCCCTCCACTTT.